The 5 T cell receptor beta chains listed next were all sequenced from one sample in a study of identical twins. TCRdb itself ran the 5' RACE reads through MiXCR, one entry per CDR3 protein. Of about 810,000 distinct CDR3 sequences listed, roughly an eighth are singletons. The data also belong to a second study, concerning yellow fever vaccine responses in identical twins.

Sequencing input: PBMCs. The origin of the receptors is a woman in her late teens or twenties in good health.

This clonotype was counted only a few times. The chain recombines TRBV3-1 with TRBJ1-1; D call uncertain. Trimming took 4 bases from V and 6 from J, leaving 12 bases between them. CDR1 LGHDT and CDR2 YNNKEL come from the germline V gene (reference sequence). The CDR3 runs to 13 residues. This chain's CDR3 is CASSPQVPAEAFF. Here the CDR3 DNA reads TGTGCCAGCAGCCCCCAGGTCCCCGCTGAAGCTTTCTTT.

The chain uses TRBV12-3 or TRBV12-4 and TRBJ2-1, with 7 positions matching TRBD1. V shed 6 bases, J shed 6 bases, and the junction held 5 bases outside the gene matches. This CDR3 is built from 13 residues. The chain's CDR3 is CASSSDRVNEQFF. In DNA, the CDR3 is TGTGCCAGCAGCTCTGACAGGGTCAATGAGCAGTTCTTC.

The J gene is TRBJ2-7, the V gene TRBV11-2; D gene ambiguous. The CDR3 sequence is 13 residues long. CDR1 is SGHAT and CDR2 is FQNNGV in the germline V gene. With 1 base removed from V and 2 bases from J, the gap between germline ends came to 6 bases. The chain's CDR3 is CASSLGDPYEQYV. CDR3 sequence (DNA): TGTGCCAGCAGCTTAGGGGATCCCTACGAGCAGTACGTC.

This clonotype was observed a few times. The chain uses TRBV20-1 and TRBJ2-7; D remains unclear. CDR1 DFQATT and CDR2 SNEGSKA come from the germline V gene (reference sequence). Trimming stripped 8 bases from V and 5 bases from J, with 16 bases between. This CDR3 is 12 amino acids long. CDR3 region: CSMSPGSHEQYF. The CDR3 DNA follows: TGCAGTATGTCACCGGGTTCCCACGAGCAGTACTTC.

The V gene is TRBV6-5, the J gene TRBJ2-1; 11 positions match TRBD2. This CDR3 comprises 15 residues. Germline-derived CDR1 and CDR2 are MNHEY and SVGAGI. Trimming at V came to 0 bases and at J to 10 bases, leaving 5 bases not matched to a gene. In DNA form, the CDR3 reads TGTGCCAGCAGTTACTCGACTAGCGGGATCTACGAGCAGTTCTTC. As protein: CASSYSTSGIYEQFF.